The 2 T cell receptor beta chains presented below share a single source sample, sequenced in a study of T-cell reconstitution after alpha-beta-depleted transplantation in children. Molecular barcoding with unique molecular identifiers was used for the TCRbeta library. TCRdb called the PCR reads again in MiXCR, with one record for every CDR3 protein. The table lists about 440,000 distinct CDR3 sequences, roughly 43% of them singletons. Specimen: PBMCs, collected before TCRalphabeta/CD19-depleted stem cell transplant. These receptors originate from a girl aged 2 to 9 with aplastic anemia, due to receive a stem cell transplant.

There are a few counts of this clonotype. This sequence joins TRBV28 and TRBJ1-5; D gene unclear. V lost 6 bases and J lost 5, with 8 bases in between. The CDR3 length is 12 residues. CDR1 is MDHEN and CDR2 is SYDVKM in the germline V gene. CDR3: CASRNGHQPQHF. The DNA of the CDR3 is TGTGCCAGCAGGAATGGCCATCAGCCCCAGCATTTT.

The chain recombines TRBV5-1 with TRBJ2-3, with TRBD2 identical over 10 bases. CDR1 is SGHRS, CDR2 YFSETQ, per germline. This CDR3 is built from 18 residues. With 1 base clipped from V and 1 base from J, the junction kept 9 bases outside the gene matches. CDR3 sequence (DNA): TGCGCCAGCAGCTTGTTCCCTAGCGGGAGCGAGGGCACAGATACGCAGTATTTT. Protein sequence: CASSLFPSGSEGTDTQYF.